This T cell receptor beta chain is drawn from a study of T cell responses to AZD1222 COVID-19 vaccine. Whole-study results and caveats: Donors were largely white British and mainly female; clonal diversity was possibly underestimated.

The V gene lost 3 bases and the J gene lost 3 bases, with 8 bases spanning the gap. The germline CDR1 and CDR2 sequences are KGHDR and SFDVKD. The CDR3 is 14 amino acids. In regard to this clone: Antigen: not known.

Clones were read by immunoSEQ multiplex PCR, and TCRdb kept only the in-frame ones, dropping some. The table has some 130,000 clones, approximately 88% seen once. The V gene is TRBV24-1, the J gene TRBJ1-5; D not certain. The clonotype originates from an adult in good health. This specimen consisted of peripheral blood, obtained on day 0 of AZD1222 vaccination. The CDR3 sequence: CATSDGGFNQPQHF. The CDR3 DNA reads as TGTGCCACCAGTGATGGTGGCTTCAATCAGCCCCAGCATTTT.